The 15 T cell receptor beta chains below all came from one sample that was sequenced in a study of a mutant IDH1 vaccine in newly diagnosed glioma. Data came from immunoSEQ multiplex PCR; TCRdb stores just in-frame clones and leaves some out. The table includes approximately 110,000 clones, almost 90% detected once. These receptors' targets are unknown. As for time point: week 11, during vaccination. The investigators gave 300 ug of mutant IDH1 20-mer peptide in each vaccine dose, together with topical imiquimod. The sequencing used PBMCs, collected from a glioma patient whose treatment included an IDH1 peptide vaccine. The source is a woman between 45 and 60 years old with glioma.

The chain recombines TRBV7-8 with TRBJ1-5; D is ambiguous. From germline, CDR1 is SGHVS and CDR2 FQNEAQ. CDR3 length equals 14 residues. V was clipped by 3 bases and J by 3 bases, with 9 bases between them. The chain's CDR3 is CASSFRHNNQPQHF. The CDR3 DNA sequence: TGTGCCAGCAGCTTCAGACACAACAATCAGCCCCAGCATTTT.

This chain uses TRBV19 with TRBJ2-1; no firm D call. Germline V gene lookup returns CDR1 LNHDA and CDR2 SQIVND (reference sequence). The length of the CDR3 is 16 residues. Trimming stripped 1 base from V and 0 bases from J, with 10 bases between. As DNA, the CDR3 is TGTGCCAGTAGTATAGGGTTGGCCGGCTCCTACAATGAGCAGTTCTTC. It is translated as CASSIGLAGSYNEQFF.

The chain carries TRBV6-5 and TRBJ2-7; no firm D call. The CDR3 has 12 amino acids. Per germline, CDR1 MNHEY and CDR2 SVGAGI. The V gene lost 6 bases and the J gene lost 1 base, with 7 bases spanning the gap. The CDR3 DNA is TGTGCCAGCAGCCCTAGTTCCTACGAGCAGTACTTC. Translated, it gives CASSPSSYEQYF.

V usage is TRBV6-5 and J usage is TRBJ2-7, with 7 bases lining up with TRBD2. Trimming cost V 6 bases and J 1 base; bases outside gene matches: 6. From germline, CDR1 is MNHEY and CDR2 SVGAGI. This CDR3 region has 14 residues. The CDR3 DNA reads as TGTGCCAGCAGGGTACTAGCGAGTTCCTACGAGCAGTACTTC. Translated, it gives CASRVLASSYEQYF.

The chain combines TRBV13 with TRBJ2-7, with D unresolved. V shed 5 bases and J shed 5 bases, with 10 bases lying between them. The CDR3 contains 12 residues. Germline-derived CDR1 and CDR2 are PRHDT and FYEKMQ (reference sequence). The CDR3 is CASSQAANEQYF. As DNA, the CDR3 is TGTGCCAGCAGCCAGGCCGCCAACGAGCAGTACTTC.

This chain links TRBV29-1 with TRBJ1-1; 9 bases are a match to TRBD1. The CDR3 sequence is 12 residues long. V was clipped by 7 bases and J by 3 bases; unmatched bases: 3. The germline CDR1 and CDR2 sequences are SQVTM and ANQGSEA. CDR3 nucleotide sequence: TGCAGCGCTCGACAGGGGGACACTGAAGCTTTCTTT. Translation: CSARQGDTEAFF.

The J gene is TRBJ1-1, the V gene TRBV4-2; a possible D gene is TRBD1 (5 bases). Deletions cut 4 bases from V and 7 bases from J, with 13 bases between. This CDR3 is built from 13 residues. Germline loops: CDR1 LGHNA, CDR2 YNFKEQ. CDR3: CASSRTATDEAFF. CDR3 DNA: TGTGCCAGCAGCCGAACGGCGACAGATGAAGCTTTCTTT.

The rearrangement uses TRBV2 and TRBJ2-5; no clear D gene. V was trimmed by 7 bases and J by 5 bases, leaving 11 bases between them. The CDR3 is 12 amino acids. Germline assignment: CDR1 SNHLY and CDR2 FYNNEI. CDR3 nucleotide sequence: TGTGCCAGCACGACGGGCACGGAGACCCAGTACTTC. Its protein product is CASTTGTETQYF.

This sequence joins TRBV5-4 and TRBJ2-5; D may be TRBD1 or TRBD2 (5 bases each). V was shortened by 3 bases and J by 3 bases, with 18 bases between the two germline ends. CDR1 is SGHNT and CDR2 is YYREEE in the germline V gene (reference sequence). The CDR3 totals 16 residues. CDR3 sequence (DNA): TGTGCCAGCAGCTCCATGTCAGGTTTGGGGGAAGAGACCCAGTACTTC. It codes for CASSSMSGLGEETQYF. The full variable domain, in which reference TRBV5-4 and TRBJ2-5 provide the parts outside the CDR3, is ETGVTQSPTHLIKTRGQQVTLRCSSQSGHNTVSWYQQALGQGPQFIFQYYREEENGRGNFPPRFSGLQFPNYSSELNVNALELDDSALYLCASSSMSGLGEETQYFGPGTRLLVL.

The V and J genes are TRBV11-2 and TRBJ2-7; D is unclear. Trimming took 2 bases from V and 7 from J, leaving 6 bases between them. The CDR3 loop spans 11 amino acids. CDR1 is SGHAT, CDR2 FQNNGV, per germline. The CDR3 DNA is TGTGCCAGCAGCTTATTGTCTGAGCAGTACTTC. As protein: CASSLLSEQYF.

The J gene is TRBJ2-5, the V gene TRBV2; the D gene could be TRBD1 or TRBD2 (6 bases each). The V gene's germline CDR1 is SNHLY and CDR2 FYNNEI. The CDR3 consists of 18 residues. V lost 0 bases and J lost 3, with 20 bases in between. The CDR3 sequence is CASSEAGGWGHHKETQYF. CDR3 in DNA: TGTGCCAGCAGTGAAGCGGGGGGTTGGGGACACCATAAAGAGACCCAGTACTTC.

The V gene is TRBV5-1, the J gene TRBJ2-3, with 9 bases identical to TRBD2. This CDR3 has 15 residues. Germline V gives CDR1 SGHRS, CDR2 YFSETQ. The V and J ends lost 4 bases and 3 bases, in that order; junction bases with no gene match: 6. The CDR3 DNA follows: TGCGCCAGCAGCGCCGGAGCGGGAGGTACAGATACGCAGTATTTT. It yields the protein CASSAGAGGTDTQYF.

This clone was seen once. This chain uses TRBV11-2 with TRBJ2-7; 14 bases fit TRBD2. The CDR3 loop spans 17 amino acids. Per germline, CDR1 SGHAT and CDR2 FQNNGV. V trimming: 1 base; J trimming: 5 bases; junction bases outside the gene matches: 7. This chain's CDR3 is CASSLAGLAGGVNEQYF. The CDR3 DNA reads as TGTGCCAGCAGCTTAGCCGGACTAGCGGGAGGAGTGAACGAGCAGTACTTC.

The CDR3 nucleotides read TGTGCCAGTAGGGACACGGCAATGAACACTGAAGCTTTCTTT. The encoded protein is CASRDTAMNTEAFF. This rearrangement joins TRBV19 to TRBJ1-1; a weak D match, TRBD1 (5 bases). V was trimmed by 6 bases and J by 0 bases, leaving 11 bases between them. The germline V gene encodes CDR1 LNHDA and CDR2 SQIVND (reference sequence). This CDR3 is 14 amino acids long.

CDR3 protein: CASSFRIGLGTGTYEQYF. CDR3 DNA sequence: TGTGCCAGCAGCTTTAGAATAGGCCTCGGGACAGGGACCTACGAGCAGTACTTC. This chain connects TRBV7-8 to TRBJ2-7; 9 positions agree with TRBD1. With 3 bases clipped from V and 2 bases from J, the junction kept 14 bases outside the gene matches. The CDR3 runs to 18 residues. The germline V gene encodes CDR1 SGHVS and CDR2 FQNEAQ.